This is a list of T cell receptor beta chains from one sample in a study of T cell repertoires in cytomegalovirus infection. TCRdb re-derived calls from the reads in MiXCR, one entry per CDR3 protein. The sample records 200,000 to 300,000 distinct CDR3 sequences, roughly 10% being singletons. Sequenced input: PBMCs. The receptors come from a human donor in good health (CMV status not recorded). Some clones in this sample may be carry-over from other donors' samples. The conserved cysteine and the conserved F or W are not part of the CDR3 here. Each record gives: V gene, D gene, CDR3 protein. A D gene is named only where the DNA matches it firmly.

>TRBV10-3|.
AISEQTTDTQY
>TRBV12-3/TRBV12-4|TRBD2
ASSFGGGVNTQY
>TRBV28|.
ASSAGGAQGEKLF
>TRBV7-9|.
ASSLALAGASEQPQH
>TRBV18|.
ASSPPSRLADTQY
>TRBV28|.
ASSSMNTEAF
>TRBV7-6|.
ASSLAPVQSSYEQY
>TRBV28|.
ASRPRGESPLH
>TRBV14|TRBD1
ASSQGQGLVNTEAF
>TRBV20-1|TRBD1
SARIGGARRAF
>TRBV7-3|TRBD2
ASSLRGSGIRNTGELF
>TRBV7-2|TRBD1
ASSRDRPRGGEKLF
>TRBV7-9|.
ASSFAAADGYT
>TRBV19|.
ASSRAGAGANVLT
>TRBV7-2|TRBD1
ASSRWRRGQVNTEAF
>TRBV30|.
AWSFIGERLDIQY
>TRBV6-1|.
ASRFWDLTENSPLH
>TRBV14|.
ASSQGIGDGYT
>TRBV9|.
ASAFGLGGGEQF
>TRBV7-6|TRBD1
ASSRTGVGSNQPQH
>TRBV7-2|TRBD1
ASSLGTGGKNQPQH
>TRBV7-2|TRBD2
ASSLWAGGSYEQY
>TRBV29-1|.
SVESGANVLT
>TRBV7-2|.
ASSLVVGILEDGYT
>TRBV7-9|TRBD1
ASNLGQGYYEQY
>TRBV7-2|TRBD2
AMIRGLAVSEQY
>TRBV7-2|TRBD1
ASSLVGGTGRHGYT
>TRBV10-2|.
ASSETIPNYGYT
>TRBV19|TRBD1
ASSPRDSTYEQY
>TRBV7-6|.
ASSRPGSSYNEQF
>TRBV18|.
ASSPTKNTEAF
>TRBV7-2|TRBD2
ASTGLASGELF
>TRBV7-2|.
ASSFAGRASNQPQH
>TRBV27|.
ASSFTGGTNSPLH
>TRBV4-1|.
ASSQDPAPGVSYEQY
>TRBV19|TRBD2
ASTTVGGITYNEQF
>TRBV19|.
ASSTGTGKNTEAF
>TRBV5-1|TRBD2
ASSLALGVAGSLYEQY
>TRBV7-2|TRBD1
ASSPGGREQY
>TRBV7-6|.
ASSVGTGISYEQY
>TRBV5-1|TRBD1
ASSLGPGGVNTEAF
>TRBV18|.
ASSPLGVNTEAF
>TRBV7-2|.
ASSGTAAYEQY
>TRBV7-2|.
ASSFQHRDEAF
>TRBV11-2|.
ASSIIPGLTGELF
>TRBV7-2|TRBD1
ASSYTGTGRTGELF
>TRBV28|.
ASSSLDSYGYT
>TRBV20-1|TRBD1
SANTGTGYHEQY
>TRBV20-1|.
SATSIRTGTDTQY
>TRBV7-2|TRBD1
ASSWGQGTQY
>TRBV4-1|.
ASSRTDPWDFVGEQY
>TRBV11-2|TRBD1
ASSRPGTGREQY
>TRBV7-2|TRBD1
ASSFRGQVTSGANVLT
>TRBV7-2|TRBD2
ASSLGLAAFNEQF
>TRBV7-8|TRBD1
ASSSDGTGGNTGELF
>TRBV7-2|TRBD1
ASSFTGGTYEQY
>TRBV28|.
ASSLQGAEAF
>TRBV7-9|TRBD1
ASSFGQGDNGYT
>TRBV12-3/TRBV12-4|.
ASTVRSGMNTEAF